This is a list of T cell receptor beta chains from one sample in a study of a mutant IDH1 vaccine in newly diagnosed glioma. This table comes from immunoSEQ multiplex PCR, and its TCRdb copy is limited to in-frame clones, with some not included. Here the sample spans roughly 120,000 clones, around 77% being singletons. The antigens for these receptors are not known. The sample was PBMCs, taken from a glioma patient whose treatment included an IDH1 peptide vaccine. These receptors were taken from a man in his forties with glioma. Both conserved end residues are part of each CDR3. A D gene is named only where the DNA matches it firmly. A row's size may be missing; if present it is once, few, many or a size class.

v_gene	j_gene	abundance	d_gene	CDR3aa	CDR3nt
TRBV14	TRBJ1-1	NA	NA	CASRGGRDTEAFF	TGTGCCAGCCGGGGGGGGAGAGACACTGAAGCTTTCTTT
TRBV28	TRBJ1-1	few	TRBD1	CASSGGTANTEAFF	TGTGCCAGCAGTGGGGGGACAGCGAACACTGAAGCTTTCTTT
TRBV4-3	TRBJ2-7	NA	NA	CASSQERLPSTYEQYF	TGCGCCAGCAGCCAAGAGCGCCTGCCATCCACCTACGAGCAGTACTTC
TRBV18	TRBJ1-1	NA	NA	CASSVTSTTEAFF	TGTGCCAGCTCGGTGACGTCAACAACTGAAGCTTTCTTT
TRBV11-2	TRBJ2-5	NA	NA	CASSLWTGRDKETQYF	TGTGCCAGCAGCTTATGGACGGGAAGAGATAAAGAGACCCAGTACTTC
TRBV4-2	TRBJ2-7	NA	TRBD2	CASSQEGTSGIYEQYF	TGTGCCAGCAGCCAAGAAGGGACTAGCGGTATCTACGAGCAGTACTTC
TRBV6-6	TRBJ1-5	NA	TRBD1	CASRKGTGNQPQHF	TGTGCCAGCAGAAAGGGGACAGGCAATCAGCCCCAGCATTTT
TRBV25-1	TRBJ2-1	once	TRBD2	CASSAARGGWSYNEQFF	TGTGCCAGCAGCGCCGCCCGGGGGGGGTGGTCCTACAATGAGCAGTTCTTC
TRBV7-9	TRBJ2-3	NA	TRBD2	CASSALAASTDTQYF	TGTGCCAGCAGCGCGCTAGCGGCTAGCACAGATACGCAGTATTTT
TRBV30	TRBJ2-7	NA	TRBD1	CAWSAPGQGAYEQYF	TGTGCCTGGAGTGCTCCGGGACAGGGGGCCTACGAGCAGTACTTC
TRBV15	TRBJ2-1	NA	NA	CATSRDNDGYNEQFF	TGTGCCACCAGCAGAGACAATGACGGCTACAATGAGCAGTTCTTC
TRBV7-7	TRBJ2-5	once	TRBD1	CASSSDRGGQETQYF	TGTGCTAGCAGCTCCGACAGGGGAGGTCAAGAGACCCAGTACTTC
TRBV18	TRBJ2-4	NA	NA	CASSPTRQGGAKNIQYF	TGTGCCAGCTCACCAACGCGACAGGGAGGAGCCAAAAACATTCAGTACTTC
TRBV5-5	TRBJ2-7	NA	TRBD1	CASSPRSGGYEQYF	TGTGCCAGCAGCCCGCGCTCAGGGGGCTACGAGCAGTACTTC
TRBV11-2	TRBJ2-1	once	TRBD2	CASSPSGGPYNEQFF	TGTGCCAGCAGCCCTAGCGGGGGGCCTTACAATGAGCAGTTCTTC
TRBV11-2	TRBJ2-7	NA	NA	CASSLDGAAYEQYF	TGTGCCAGCAGCTTAGACGGAGCGGCCTACGAGCAGTACTTC
TRBV19	TRBJ2-3	NA	NA	CASSKASVDGDTQYF	TGTGCCAGTAGTAAGGCTAGCGTCGACGGAGATACGCAGTATTTT
TRBV29-1	TRBJ2-7	once	TRBD1	CSVDLGQGNEQYF	TGCAGCGTTGACCTCGGACAGGGAAACGAGCAGTACTTC
TRBV4-3	TRBJ2-2	NA	TRBD2	CASSLAGGPVGELFF	TGCGCCAGCAGCCTAGCGGGAGGGCCGGTCGGGGAGCTGTTTTTT
TRBV6-6	TRBJ1-1	NA	TRBD1	CASGTWDRWNTEAFF	TGTGCCAGCGGGACTTGGGACAGGTGGAACACTGAAGCTTTCTTT
TRBV19	TRBJ2-6	NA	NA	CASSPQVSGANVLTF	TGTGCCAGTAGTCCACAGGTCTCTGGGGCCAACGTCCTGACTTTC
TRBV6-5	TRBJ1-5	few	NA	CASSRLGAQPQHF	TGTGCCAGCAGTAGACTAGGGGCTCAGCCCCAGCATTTT
TRBV14	TRBJ2-6	few	TRBD2	CASSRAGKLANVLTF	TGTGCCAGCAGCCGAGCGGGGAAACTTGCCAACGTCCTGACTTTC
TRBV7-2	TRBJ2-5	NA	NA	CASSRLGETQYF	TGTGCCAGCAGCCGCCTCGGAGAGACCCAGTACTTC
TRBV10-3	TRBJ2-3	NA	TRBD2	CAMGSGGLTDTQYF	TGTGCCATGGGTAGCGGGGGCCTCACAGATACGCAGTATTTT
TRBV7-8	TRBJ1-4	NA	NA	CASSLGAEKLFF	TGTGCCAGCAGCTTAGGGGCCGAAAAACTGTTTTTT
TRBV6-5	TRBJ1-1	NA	TRBD1	CASSFGTATEAFF	TGTGCCAGCAGTTTCGGGACAGCCACTGAAGCTTTCTTT